This TCR beta chain emerged from a study of graft-versus-host responses after intestinal transplantation. Study-level background: The transplants performed in recipients were multivisceral, liver-intestinal, or isolated intestinal. Findings and caveats of the study: Early after transplant, HvG clones declined as circulating GvH clones peaked. Marrow from the recipient contained GvH clones, some of which had appeared first in ileum or blood.

Some clones are missing from TCRdb's copy, which holds only in-frame ones; the method was immunoSEQ multiplex PCR. The repertoire holds about 88,000 clones, with roughly 92% as singletons. This CDR3 region has 13 residues. Trimming left V 0 bases short and J 0 bases short, with 3 bases between. Germline loops: CDR1 GTSNPN, CDR2 SVGIG (reference sequence). On this clone: Its antigen is still unknown.

The chain combines TRBV30 with TRBJ1-5, with no clear D. This receptor was identified in a human donor who received an intestinal transplant. The sample here was unstimulated CD4+ T cells sorted from spleen or lymph node cells, taken before intestinal transplant. CDR3 in amino acids: CAWSVDSNQPQHF. The DNA of the CDR3 is TGTGCCTGGAGTGTCGATAGCAATCAGCCCCAGCATTTT.